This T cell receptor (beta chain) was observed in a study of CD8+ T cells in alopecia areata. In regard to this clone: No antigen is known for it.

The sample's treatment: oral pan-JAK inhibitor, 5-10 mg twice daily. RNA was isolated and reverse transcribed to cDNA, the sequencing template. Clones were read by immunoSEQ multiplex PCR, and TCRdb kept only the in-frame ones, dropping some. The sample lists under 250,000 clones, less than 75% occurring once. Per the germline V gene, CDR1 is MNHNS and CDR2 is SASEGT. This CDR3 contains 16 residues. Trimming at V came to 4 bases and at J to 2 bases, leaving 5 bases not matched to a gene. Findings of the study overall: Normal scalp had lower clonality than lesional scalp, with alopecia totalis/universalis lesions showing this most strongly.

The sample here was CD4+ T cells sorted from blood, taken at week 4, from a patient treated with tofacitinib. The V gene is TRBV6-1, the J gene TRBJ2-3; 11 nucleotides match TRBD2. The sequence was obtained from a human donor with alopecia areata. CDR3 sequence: CASSAVTSGNTDTQYF. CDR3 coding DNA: TGTGCCAGCAGTGCTGTGACTAGCGGGAACACAGATACGCAGTATTTT.